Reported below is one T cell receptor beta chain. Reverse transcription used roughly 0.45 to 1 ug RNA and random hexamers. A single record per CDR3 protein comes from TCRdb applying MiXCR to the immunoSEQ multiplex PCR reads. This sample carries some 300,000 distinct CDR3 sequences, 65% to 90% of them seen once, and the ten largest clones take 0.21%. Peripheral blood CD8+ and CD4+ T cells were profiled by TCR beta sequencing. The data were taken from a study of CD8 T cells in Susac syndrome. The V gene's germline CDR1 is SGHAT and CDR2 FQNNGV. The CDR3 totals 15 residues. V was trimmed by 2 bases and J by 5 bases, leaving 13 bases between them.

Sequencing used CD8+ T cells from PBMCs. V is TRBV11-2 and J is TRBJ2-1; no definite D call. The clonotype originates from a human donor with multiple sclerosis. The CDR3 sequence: CASSLHGPGHNEQFF. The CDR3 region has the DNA TGTGCCAGCAGCTTACACGGACCCGGCCACAATGAGCAGTTCTTC.